These T cell receptor beta chains were read from a single sample in a study of T cells expressing NK-cell markers. Using the 5' RACE reads, TCRdb records one entry per CDR3 protein without DNA. The sample's table shows approximately 440,000 distinct CDR3 sequences. Sequencing input: blood T cells: a sorted CD56 or NKG2C T cell subset, CD4+ or CD8+ T cells, or bulk PBMC T cells (not recorded which). The receptors come from a woman aged 50 to 65 in good health. Both conserved end residues are part of each CDR3. Fields, in order: V gene, J gene, CDR3 protein.

TRBV5-1	TRBJ2-7	CASSVFGTVEQYF
TRBV18	TRBJ2-4	CASSPLAGDPKNIQYF
TRBV6-5	TRBJ2-2	CASSYSRGTGWSTGELFF
TRBV24-1	TRBJ2-5	CATSDGLIRETQYF
TRBV12-3/TRBV12-4	TRBJ2-2	CASSLAQIVGELFF
TRBV7-2	TRBJ2-3	CASGKVGTDTQYF
TRBV10-3	TRBJ1-2	CAISTGQGGGYTF
TRBV6-5	TRBJ2-7	CAIRDTVSYEQYF
TRBV10-3	TRBJ1-1	CAIRQGLGGTEAFF
TRBV3-1	TRBJ1-5	CASSHLDQPQHF
TRBV6-5	TRBJ2-1	CASSPPDYPGNEQFF
TRBV5-1	TRBJ2-2	CASSTPTGMATGELFF
TRBV12-3/TRBV12-4	TRBJ1-2	CASSPGTEATGYTF
TRBV5-1	TRBJ2-1	CASSTTGGQRGDEQFF
TRBV5-1	TRBJ1-2	CASSLGRGFNYGYTF
TRBV5-1	TRBJ2-5	CASTGLAGVGETQYF
TRBV9	TRBJ2-5	CASSVGWSETQYF
TRBV7-3	TRBJ2-1	CASSLGPAGGRNEQFF
TRBV11-2	TRBJ2-5	CASSSLAGGTAGLKTQYF
TRBV20-1	TRBJ2-1	CSAGRGLALGEQFF